This record concerns one T cell receptor (beta chain) sequence. Its target is unknown. Some clones are missing from TCRdb's copy, which holds only in-frame ones; the method was immunoSEQ multiplex PCR. This sample has 65,000 to 80,000 clones, with 92% found just once. The data are from a study of OX40 agonist ivuxolimab in advanced cancers. General study findings and limits: The mean number of expanded clones was higher in CD8+ T cells than in CD4+.

Per the germline V gene, CDR1 is SGHDT and CDR2 is YYEEEE. The CDR3 sequence is 13 residues long. The chain carries TRBV5-6 and TRBJ2-5, with D perhaps TRBD2 (5 bases). TRBJ2-7 explains the end of the DNA better; the J call may be wrong. The TCR comes from an adult with an advanced solid tumor such as melanoma, head and neck, liver or kidney cancer. The sequencing here drew on CD4+ or CD8+ T cells sorted from blood, taken in a trial of the OX40 agonist ivuxolimab. CDR3 nucleotides: TGTGCCAGCAGCTTGCGGCTTAGCGCCGAGCAGTACTTC. Protein product: CASSLRLSAEQYF.